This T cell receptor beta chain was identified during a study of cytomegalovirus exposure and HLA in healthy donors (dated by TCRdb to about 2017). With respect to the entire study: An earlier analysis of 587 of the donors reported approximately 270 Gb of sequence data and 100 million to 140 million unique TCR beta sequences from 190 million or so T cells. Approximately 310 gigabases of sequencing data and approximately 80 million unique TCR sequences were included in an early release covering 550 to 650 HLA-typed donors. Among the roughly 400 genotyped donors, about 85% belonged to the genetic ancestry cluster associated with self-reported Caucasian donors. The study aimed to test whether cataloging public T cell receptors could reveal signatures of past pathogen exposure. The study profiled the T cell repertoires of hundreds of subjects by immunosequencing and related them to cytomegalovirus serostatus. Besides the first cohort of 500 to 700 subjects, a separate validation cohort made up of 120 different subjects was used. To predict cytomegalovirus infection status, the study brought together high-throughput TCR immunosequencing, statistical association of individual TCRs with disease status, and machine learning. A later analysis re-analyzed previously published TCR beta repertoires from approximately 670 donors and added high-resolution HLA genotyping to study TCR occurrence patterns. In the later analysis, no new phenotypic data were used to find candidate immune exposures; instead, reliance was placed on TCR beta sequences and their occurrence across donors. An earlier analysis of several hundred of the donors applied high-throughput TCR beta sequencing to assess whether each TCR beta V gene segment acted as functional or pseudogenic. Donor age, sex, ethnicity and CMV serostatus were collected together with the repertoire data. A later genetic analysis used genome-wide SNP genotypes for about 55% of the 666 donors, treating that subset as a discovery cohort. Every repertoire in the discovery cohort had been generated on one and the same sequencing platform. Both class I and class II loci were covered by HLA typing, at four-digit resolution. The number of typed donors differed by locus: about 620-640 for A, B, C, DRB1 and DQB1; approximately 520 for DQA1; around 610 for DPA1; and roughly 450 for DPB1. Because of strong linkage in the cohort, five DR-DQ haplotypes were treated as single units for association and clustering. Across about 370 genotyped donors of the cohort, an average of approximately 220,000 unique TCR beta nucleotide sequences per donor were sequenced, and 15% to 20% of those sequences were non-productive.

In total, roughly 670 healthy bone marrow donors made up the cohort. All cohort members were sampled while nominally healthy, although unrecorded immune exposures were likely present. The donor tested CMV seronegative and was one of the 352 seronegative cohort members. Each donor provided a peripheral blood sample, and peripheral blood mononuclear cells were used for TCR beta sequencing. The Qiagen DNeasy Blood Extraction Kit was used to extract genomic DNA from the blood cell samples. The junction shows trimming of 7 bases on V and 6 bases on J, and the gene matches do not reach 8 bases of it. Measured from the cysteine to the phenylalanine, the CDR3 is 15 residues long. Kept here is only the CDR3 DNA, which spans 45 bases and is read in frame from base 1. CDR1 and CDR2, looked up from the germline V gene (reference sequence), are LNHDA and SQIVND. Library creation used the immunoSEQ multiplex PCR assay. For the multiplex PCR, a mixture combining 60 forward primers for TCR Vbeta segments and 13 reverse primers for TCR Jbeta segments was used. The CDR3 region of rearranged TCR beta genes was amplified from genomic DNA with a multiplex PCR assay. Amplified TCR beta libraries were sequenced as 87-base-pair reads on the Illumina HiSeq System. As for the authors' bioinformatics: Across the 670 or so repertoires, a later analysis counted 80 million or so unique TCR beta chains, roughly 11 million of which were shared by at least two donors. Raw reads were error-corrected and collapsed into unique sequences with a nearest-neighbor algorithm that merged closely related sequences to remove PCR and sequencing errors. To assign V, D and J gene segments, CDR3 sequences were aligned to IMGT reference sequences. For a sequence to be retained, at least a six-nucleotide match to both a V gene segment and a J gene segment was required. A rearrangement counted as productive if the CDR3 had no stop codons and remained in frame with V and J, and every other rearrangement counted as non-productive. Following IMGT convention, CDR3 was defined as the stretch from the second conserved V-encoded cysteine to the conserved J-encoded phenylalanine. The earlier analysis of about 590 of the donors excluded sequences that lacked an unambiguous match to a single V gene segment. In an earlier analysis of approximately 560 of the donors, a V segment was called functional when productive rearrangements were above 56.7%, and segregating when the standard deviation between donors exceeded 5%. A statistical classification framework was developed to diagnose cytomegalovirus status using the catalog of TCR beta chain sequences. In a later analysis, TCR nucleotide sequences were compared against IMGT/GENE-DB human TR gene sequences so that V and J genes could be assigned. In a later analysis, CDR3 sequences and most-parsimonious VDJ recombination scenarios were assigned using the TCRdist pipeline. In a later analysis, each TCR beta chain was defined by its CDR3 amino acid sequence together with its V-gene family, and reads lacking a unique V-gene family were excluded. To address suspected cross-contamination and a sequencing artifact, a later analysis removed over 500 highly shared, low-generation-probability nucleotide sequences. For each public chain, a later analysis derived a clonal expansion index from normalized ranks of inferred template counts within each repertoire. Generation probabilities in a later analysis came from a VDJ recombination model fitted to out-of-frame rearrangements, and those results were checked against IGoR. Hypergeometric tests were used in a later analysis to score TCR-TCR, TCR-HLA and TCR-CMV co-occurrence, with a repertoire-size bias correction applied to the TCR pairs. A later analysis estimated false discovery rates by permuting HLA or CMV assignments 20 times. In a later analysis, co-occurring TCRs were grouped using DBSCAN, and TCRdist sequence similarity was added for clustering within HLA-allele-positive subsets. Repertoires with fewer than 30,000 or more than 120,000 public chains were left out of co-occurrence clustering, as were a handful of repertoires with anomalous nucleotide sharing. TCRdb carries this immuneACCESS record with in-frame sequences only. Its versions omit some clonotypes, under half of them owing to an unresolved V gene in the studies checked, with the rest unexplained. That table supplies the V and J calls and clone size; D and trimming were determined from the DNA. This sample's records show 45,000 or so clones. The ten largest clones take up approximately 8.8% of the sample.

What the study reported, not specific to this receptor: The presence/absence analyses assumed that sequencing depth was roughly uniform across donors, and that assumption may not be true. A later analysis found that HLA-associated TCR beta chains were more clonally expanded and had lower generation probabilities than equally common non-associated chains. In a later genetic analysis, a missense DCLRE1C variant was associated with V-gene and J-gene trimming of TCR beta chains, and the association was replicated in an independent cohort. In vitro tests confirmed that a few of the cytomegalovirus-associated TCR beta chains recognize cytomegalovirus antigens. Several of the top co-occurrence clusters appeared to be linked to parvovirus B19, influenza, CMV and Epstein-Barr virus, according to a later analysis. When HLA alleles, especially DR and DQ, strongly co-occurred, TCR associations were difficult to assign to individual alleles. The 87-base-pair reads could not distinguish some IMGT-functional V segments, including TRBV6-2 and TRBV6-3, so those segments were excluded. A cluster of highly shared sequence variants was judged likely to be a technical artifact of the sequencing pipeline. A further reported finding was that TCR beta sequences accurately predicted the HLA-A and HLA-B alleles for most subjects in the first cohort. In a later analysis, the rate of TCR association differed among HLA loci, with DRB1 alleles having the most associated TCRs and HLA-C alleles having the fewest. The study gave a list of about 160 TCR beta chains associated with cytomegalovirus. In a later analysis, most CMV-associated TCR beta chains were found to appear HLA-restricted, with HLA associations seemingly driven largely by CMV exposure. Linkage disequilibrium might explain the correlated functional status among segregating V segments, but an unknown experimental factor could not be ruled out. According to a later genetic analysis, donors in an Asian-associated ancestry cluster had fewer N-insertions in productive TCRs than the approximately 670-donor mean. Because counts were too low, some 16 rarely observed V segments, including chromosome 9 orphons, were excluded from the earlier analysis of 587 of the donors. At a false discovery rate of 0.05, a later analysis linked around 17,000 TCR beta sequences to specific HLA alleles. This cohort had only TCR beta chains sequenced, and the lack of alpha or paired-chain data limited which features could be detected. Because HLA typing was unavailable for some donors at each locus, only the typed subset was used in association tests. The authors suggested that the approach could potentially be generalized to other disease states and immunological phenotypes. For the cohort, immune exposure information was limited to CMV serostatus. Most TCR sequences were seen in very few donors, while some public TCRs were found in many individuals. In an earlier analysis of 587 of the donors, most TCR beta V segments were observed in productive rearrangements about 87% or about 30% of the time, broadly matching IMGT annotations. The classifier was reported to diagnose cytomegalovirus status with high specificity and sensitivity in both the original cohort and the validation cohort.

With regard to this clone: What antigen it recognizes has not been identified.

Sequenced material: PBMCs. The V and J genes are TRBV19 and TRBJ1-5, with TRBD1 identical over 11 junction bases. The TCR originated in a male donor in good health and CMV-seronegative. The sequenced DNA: TGTGCCAGTACAGTAGGGACAGGGGGATTTCAGCCCCAGCATTTT. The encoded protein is CASTVGTGGFQPQHF.